In its sample, the clone carrying this T cell receptor (beta chain) was seen once. V lost 11 bases to trimming and J lost 7 bases, with 20 bases between them. The CDR3 contains 13 residues. Germline V gene sequence: CDR1 SEHNR, CDR2 FQNEAQ (reference sequence). Participant-reported clinical history was the basis for cohort assignment. TCRdb's table, derived via immunoSEQ multiplex PCR, lists solely in-frame clones and lacks some. Here the sample spans about 280,000 clones, nearly 90% being singletons. This entry is derived from a study of blood T cell repertoires in COVID-19. The chain joins TRBV7-9 to TRBJ1-2; tentative D call: TRBD1 (6 bases). The sequence was collected from a woman aged 55-70 years who had recovered from COVID-19. Source material: PBMCs or T cells enriched from blood (not recorded which). The CDR3 DNA sequence: TGTGCCTGGCAGGGACACCCTGACCTTGGCTACACCTTC. Translated: CAWQGHPDLGYTF.